What follows is one TCR beta chain and its context. Antigen: not known. This sample was included in a study of graft-versus-host responses after intestinal transplantation. About the research overall: The transplants performed in recipients were multivisceral, liver-intestinal, or isolated intestinal.

Germline V gene lookup returns CDR1 MDHEN and CDR2 SYDVKM. The CDR3 sequence is 14 residues long. Between the trimmed V and J ends, which lost 10 bases and 0 bases, there was a span of 15 bases. Overall study findings and caveats: Recipient marrow held GvH clones, some first seen in ileum or blood.

Libraries were prepared by immunoSEQ multiplex PCR; TCRdb keeps only in-frame clonotypes and omits some of them. The sample yields some 120,000 clones, 75% to 95% seen once. The genes are TRBV28 and TRBJ1-1, with D possibly TRBD1 on 5 matching bases. The source material was unstimulated CD4+ T cells sorted from spleen or lymph node cells, sampled before intestinal transplant. This receptor was obtained from a human donor who received an intestinal transplant. CDR3 in amino acids: CATLRGGLNTEAFF. CDR3 coding DNA: TGTGCCACCCTCCGGGGGGGATTGAACACTGAAGCTTTCTTT. Supplemented by reference TRBV28 and TRBJ1-1, the full variable domain reads DVKVTQSSRYLVKRTGEKVFLECVQDMDHENMFWYRQDPGLGLRLIYFSYDVKMKEKGDIPEGYSVSREKKERFSLILESASTNQTSMYLCATLRGGLNTEAFFGQGTRLTVV.